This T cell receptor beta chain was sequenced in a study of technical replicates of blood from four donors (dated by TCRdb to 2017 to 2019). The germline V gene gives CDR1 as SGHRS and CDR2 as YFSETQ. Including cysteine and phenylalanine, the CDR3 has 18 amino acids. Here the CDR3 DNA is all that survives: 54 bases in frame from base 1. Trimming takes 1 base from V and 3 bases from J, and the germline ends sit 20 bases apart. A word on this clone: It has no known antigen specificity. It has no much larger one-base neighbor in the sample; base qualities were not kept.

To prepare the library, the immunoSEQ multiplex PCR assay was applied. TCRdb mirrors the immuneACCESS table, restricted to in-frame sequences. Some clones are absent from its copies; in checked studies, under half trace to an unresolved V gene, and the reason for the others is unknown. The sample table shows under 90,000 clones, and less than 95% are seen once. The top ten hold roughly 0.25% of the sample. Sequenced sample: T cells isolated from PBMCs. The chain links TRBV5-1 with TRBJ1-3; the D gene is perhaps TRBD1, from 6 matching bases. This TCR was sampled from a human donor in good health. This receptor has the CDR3 CASSLNLGAGESGNTIYF. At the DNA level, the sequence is TGCGCCAGCAGCTTGAACCTCGGGGCAGGGGAAAGTGGAAACACCATATATTTT.